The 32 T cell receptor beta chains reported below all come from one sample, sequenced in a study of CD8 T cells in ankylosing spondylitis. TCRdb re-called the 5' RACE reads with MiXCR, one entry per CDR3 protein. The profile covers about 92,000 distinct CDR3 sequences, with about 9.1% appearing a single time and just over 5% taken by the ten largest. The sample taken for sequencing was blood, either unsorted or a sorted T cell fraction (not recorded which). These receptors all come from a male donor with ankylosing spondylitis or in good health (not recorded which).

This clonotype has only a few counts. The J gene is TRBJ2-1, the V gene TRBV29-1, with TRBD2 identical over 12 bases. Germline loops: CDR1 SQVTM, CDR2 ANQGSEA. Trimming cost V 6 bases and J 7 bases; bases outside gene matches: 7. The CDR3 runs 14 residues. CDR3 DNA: TGCAGCGTGGGGGGGCTAGCGGGGGGGAATGAGCAGTTCTTC. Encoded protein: CSVGGLAGGNEQFF.

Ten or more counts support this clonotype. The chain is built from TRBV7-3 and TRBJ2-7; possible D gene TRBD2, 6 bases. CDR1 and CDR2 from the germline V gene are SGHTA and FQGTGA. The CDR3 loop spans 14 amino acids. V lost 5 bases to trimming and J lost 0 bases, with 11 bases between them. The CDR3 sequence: CASSPGDSSYEQYF. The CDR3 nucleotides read TGTGCCAGCAGCCCTGGGGACTCCTCCTACGAGCAGTACTTC.

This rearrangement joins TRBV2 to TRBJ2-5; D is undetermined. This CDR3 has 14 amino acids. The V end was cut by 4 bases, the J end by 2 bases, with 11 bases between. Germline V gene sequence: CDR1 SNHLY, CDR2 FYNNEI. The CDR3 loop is CASSVEDDQETQYF. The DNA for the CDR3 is TGTGCCAGCAGTGTCGAGGATGATCAAGAGACCCAGTACTTC.

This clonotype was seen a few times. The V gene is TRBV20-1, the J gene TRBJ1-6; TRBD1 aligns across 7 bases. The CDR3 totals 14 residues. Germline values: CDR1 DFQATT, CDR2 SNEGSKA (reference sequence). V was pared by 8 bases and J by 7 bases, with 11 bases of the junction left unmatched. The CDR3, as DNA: TGCAGTTCTGCCCCGGACAGGATGAATTCACCCCTCCACTTT. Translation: CSSAPDRMNSPLHF.

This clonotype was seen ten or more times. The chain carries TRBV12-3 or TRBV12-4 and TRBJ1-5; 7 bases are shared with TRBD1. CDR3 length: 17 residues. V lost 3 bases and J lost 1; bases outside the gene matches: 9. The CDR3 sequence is CASSLWSPGQSNQPQHF. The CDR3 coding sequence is TGTGCCAGCAGTTTGTGGTCCCCGGGACAGAGCAATCAGCCCCAGCATTTT.

The CDR3 DNA is TGTGCCAGCAGTCAAATTGGGAGGGGAGATGAAAAACTGTTTTTT. It codes for CASSQIGRGDEKLFF. The chain couples TRBV6-1 to TRBJ1-4, with a weak D call TRBD1 (5 bases). Germline lookup yields CDR1 MNHNS and CDR2 SASEGT. This CDR3 has 15 amino acids. V lost 5 bases to trimming and J lost 6 bases, with 16 bases between them.

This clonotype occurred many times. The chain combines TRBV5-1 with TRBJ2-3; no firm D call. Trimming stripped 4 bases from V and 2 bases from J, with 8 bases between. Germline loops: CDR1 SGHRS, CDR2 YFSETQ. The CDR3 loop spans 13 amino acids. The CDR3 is CASSGSFTDTQYF. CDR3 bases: TGCGCCAGCAGCGGCTCCTTCACAGATACGCAGTATTTT.

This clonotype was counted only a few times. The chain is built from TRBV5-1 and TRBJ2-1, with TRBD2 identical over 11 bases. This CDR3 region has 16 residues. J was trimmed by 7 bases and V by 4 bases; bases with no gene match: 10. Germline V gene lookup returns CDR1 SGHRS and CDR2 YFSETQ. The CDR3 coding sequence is TGCGCCAGCAGCCCGATAGCGGGGGGGCCGAGTAATGAGCAGTTCTTC. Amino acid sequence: CASSPIAGGPSNEQFF.

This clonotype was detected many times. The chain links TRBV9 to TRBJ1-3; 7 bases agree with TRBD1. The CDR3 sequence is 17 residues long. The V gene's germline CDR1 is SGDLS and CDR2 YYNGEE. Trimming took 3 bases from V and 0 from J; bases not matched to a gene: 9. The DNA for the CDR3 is TGTGCCAGCAGCGCGCAACAGGGGCCGAGCTCTGGAAACACCATATATTTT. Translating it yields CASSAQQGPSSGNTIYF.

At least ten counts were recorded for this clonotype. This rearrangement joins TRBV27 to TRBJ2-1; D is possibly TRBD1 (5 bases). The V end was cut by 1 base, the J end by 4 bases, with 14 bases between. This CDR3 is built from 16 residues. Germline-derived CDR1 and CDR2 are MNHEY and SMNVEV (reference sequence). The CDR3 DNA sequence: TGTGCCAGCAGTTTATTCCCCGACAGTGCTTACAATGAGCAGTTCTTC. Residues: CASSLFPDSAYNEQFF.

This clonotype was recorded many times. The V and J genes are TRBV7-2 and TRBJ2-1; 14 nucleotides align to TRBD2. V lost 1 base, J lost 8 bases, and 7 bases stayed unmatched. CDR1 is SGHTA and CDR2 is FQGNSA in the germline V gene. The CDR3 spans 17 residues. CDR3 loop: CASSLVGGLAGVDEQFF. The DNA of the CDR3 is TGTGCCAGCAGCTTAGTGGGGGGACTAGCGGGGGTAGATGAGCAGTTCTTC.

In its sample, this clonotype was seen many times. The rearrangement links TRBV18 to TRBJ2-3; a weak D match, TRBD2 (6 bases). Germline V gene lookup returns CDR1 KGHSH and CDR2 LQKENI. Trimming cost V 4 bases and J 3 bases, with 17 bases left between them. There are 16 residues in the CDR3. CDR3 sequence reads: CASSRTASGGTDTQYF. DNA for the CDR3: TGTGCCAGCTCACGAACGGCCTCCGGGGGTACAGATACGCAGTATTTT.

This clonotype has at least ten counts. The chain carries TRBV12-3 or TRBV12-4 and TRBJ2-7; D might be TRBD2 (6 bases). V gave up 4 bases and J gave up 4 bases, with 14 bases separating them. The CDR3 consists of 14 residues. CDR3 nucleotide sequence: TGTGCCAGCAGTTCGCCACTGGGACTTTACGAGCAGTACTTC. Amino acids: CASSSPLGLYEQYF.

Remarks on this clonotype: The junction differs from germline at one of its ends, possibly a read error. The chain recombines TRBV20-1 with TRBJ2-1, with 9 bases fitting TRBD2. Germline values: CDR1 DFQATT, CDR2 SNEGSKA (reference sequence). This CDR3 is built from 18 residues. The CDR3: CCARVPAGGPSSYNEQFF. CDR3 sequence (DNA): TGCTGTGCTAGAGTTCCAGCGGGGGGCCCAAGCTCCTACAATGAGCAGTTCTTC.

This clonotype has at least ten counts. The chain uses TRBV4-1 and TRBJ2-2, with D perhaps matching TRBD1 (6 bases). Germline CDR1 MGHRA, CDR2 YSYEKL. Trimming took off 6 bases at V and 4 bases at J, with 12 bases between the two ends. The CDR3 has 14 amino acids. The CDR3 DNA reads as TGCGCCAGCAGACCAGGGGTAGTCACCGGGGAGCTGTTTTTT. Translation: CASRPGVVTGELFF.

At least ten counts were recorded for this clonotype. CDR3 in DNA: TGCAGCGTTGACTCAGCCGGGACTAGTGAGACCCAGTACTTC. It is translated as CSVDSAGTSETQYF. The chain employs TRBV29-1 and TRBJ2-5; 8 nucleotides match TRBD2. The CDR3 contains 14 residues. V shed 3 bases, J shed 5 bases, and the junction held 8 bases outside the gene matches. The germline CDR1 and CDR2 sequences are SQVTM and ANQGSEA.

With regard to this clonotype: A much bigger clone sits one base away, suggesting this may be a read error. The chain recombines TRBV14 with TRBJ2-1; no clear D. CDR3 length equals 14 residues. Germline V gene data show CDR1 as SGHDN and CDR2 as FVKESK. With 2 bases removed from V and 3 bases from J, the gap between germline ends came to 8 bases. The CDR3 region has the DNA TGTGCCAGCAGCCAATTCCAGATCTACAATGAGCAGTTCTTC. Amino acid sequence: CASSQFQIYNEQFF.

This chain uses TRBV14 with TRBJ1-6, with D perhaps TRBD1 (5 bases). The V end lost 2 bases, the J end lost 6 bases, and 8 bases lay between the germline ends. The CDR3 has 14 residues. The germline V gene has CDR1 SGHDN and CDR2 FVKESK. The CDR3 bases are TGTGCCAGCAGCCAACCAGGGATTAATTCACCCCTCCACTTT. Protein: CASSQPGINSPLHF.

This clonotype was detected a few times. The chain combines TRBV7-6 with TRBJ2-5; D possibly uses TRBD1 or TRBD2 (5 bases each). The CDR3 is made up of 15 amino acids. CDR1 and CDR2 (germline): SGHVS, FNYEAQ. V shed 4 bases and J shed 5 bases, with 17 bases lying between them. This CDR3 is CASSSLSGTSETQYF. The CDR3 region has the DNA TGTGCCAGCAGCTCCCTTTCCGGGACCTCGGAGACCCAGTACTTC.

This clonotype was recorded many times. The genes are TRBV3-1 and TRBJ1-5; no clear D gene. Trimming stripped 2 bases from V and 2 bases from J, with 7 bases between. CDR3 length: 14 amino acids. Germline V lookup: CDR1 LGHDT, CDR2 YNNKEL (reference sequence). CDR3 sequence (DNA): TGTGCCAGCAGCCAAAATCCGGGCAATCAGCCCCAGCATTTT. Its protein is CASSQNPGNQPQHF.

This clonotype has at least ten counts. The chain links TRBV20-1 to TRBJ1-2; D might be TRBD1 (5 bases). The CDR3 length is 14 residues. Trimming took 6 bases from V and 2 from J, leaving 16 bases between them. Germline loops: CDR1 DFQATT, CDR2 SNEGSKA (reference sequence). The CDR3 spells CSAHSGSGNYGYTF. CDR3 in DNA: TGCAGTGCCCACTCAGGGAGTGGGAACTATGGCTACACCTTC.

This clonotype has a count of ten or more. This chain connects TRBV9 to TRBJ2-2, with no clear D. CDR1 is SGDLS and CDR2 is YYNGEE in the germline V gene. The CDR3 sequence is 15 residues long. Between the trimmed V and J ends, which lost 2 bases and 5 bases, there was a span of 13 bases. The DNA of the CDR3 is TGTGCCAGCAGCGTGAAACCCCGGAAGACCGGGGAGCTGTTTTTT. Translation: CASSVKPRKTGELFF.

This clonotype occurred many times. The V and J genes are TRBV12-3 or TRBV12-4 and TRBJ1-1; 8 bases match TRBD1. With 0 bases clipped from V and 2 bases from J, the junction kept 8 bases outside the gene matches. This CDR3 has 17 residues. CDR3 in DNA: TGTGCCAGCAGTTTAGCTATGACAGGGGCCGATAACACTGAAGCTTTCTTT. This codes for CASSLAMTGADNTEAFF.

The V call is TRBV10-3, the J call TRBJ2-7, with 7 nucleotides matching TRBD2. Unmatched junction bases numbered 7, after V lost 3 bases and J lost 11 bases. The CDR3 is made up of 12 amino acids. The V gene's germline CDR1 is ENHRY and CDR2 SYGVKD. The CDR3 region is CAISEMVGTKYF. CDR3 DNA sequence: TGTGCCATCAGTGAAATGGTTGGGACTAAGTACTTC.

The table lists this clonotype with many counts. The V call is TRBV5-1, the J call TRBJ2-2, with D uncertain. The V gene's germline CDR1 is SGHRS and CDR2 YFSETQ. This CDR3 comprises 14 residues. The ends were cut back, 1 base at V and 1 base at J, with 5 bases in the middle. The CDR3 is CASSLSLNTGELFF. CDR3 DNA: TGCGCCAGCAGCTTGTCACTGAACACCGGGGAGCTGTTTTTT.

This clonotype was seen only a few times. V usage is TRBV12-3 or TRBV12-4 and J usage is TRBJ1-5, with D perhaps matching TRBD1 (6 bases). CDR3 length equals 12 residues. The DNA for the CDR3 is TGTGCTTGTACAGGGAACAATCAGCCCCAGCATTTT. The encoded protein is CACTGNNQPQHF.

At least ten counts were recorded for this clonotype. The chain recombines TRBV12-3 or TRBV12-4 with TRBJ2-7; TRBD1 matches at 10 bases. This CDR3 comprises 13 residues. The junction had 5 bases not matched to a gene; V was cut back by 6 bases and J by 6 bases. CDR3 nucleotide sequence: TGTGCCAGCAGCCTCGGACAGGGGGGCGAGCAGTACTTC. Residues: CASSLGQGGEQYF.

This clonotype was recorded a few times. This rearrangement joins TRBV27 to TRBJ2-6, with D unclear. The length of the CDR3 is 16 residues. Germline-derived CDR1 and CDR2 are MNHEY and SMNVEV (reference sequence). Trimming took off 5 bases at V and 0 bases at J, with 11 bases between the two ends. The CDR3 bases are TGTGCCAGCAGTCTTACTGTTTACTCTGGGGCCAACGTCCTGACTTTC. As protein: CASSLTVYSGANVLTF.

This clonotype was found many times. This CDR3 reads CAISDSGRSQYF. CDR3 sequence (DNA): TGTGCCATCAGTGACTCCGGACGTTCCCAGTACTTC. J is TRBJ2-5 and V is TRBV10-3; D call uncertain. Looked up from germline, CDR1 is ENHRY and CDR2 is SYGVKD. V lost 3 bases and J lost 9, with 11 bases in between. The CDR3 covers 12 residues.

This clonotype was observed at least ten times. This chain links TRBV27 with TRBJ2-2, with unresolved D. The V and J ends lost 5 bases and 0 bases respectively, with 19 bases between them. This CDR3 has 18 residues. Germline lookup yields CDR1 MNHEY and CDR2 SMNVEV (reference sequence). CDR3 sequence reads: CASSMSIQRAANTGELFF. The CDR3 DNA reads TGTGCCAGCAGTATGAGTATCCAACGGGCGGCGAACACCGGGGAGCTGTTTTTT.

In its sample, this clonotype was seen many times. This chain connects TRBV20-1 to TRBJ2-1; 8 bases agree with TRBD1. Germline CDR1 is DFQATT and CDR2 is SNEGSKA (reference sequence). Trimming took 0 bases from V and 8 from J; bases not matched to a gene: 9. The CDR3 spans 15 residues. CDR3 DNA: TGCAGTGCTAGAGATCTGGGCAGGGGGCGGGATGAGCAGTTCTTC. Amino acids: CSARDLGRGRDEQFF.

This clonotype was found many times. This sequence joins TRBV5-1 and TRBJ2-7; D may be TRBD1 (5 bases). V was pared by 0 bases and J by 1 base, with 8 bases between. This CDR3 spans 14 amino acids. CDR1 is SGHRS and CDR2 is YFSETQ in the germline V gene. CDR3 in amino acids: CASSLGTSSYEQYF. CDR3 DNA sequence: TGCGCCAGCAGCTTGGGGACATCTTCCTACGAGCAGTACTTC.